This T cell receptor (beta chain) originates from a study of cytomegalovirus exposure and HLA in healthy donors. Findings and caveats of the study: A later analysis linked a missense variant in DCLRE1C to the trimming of TCR beta V and J genes.

CDR1 is ENHRY and CDR2 is SYGVKD in the germline V gene. V lost 2 bases to trimming and J lost 3 bases; unmatched junction nucleotides: 9. The length of the CDR3 is 17 residues. PCR used 60 Vbeta primers and 13 Jbeta primers. The table came from immunoSEQ multiplex PCR; TCRdb's copy has only in-frame clones and leaves some out. The sample contains 180,000 or so clones, approximately 80% of which appear only once. On this clone: The antigen is undetermined.

The clonotype comes from a woman between 50 and 59 years old in good health and CMV-seropositive. The sample comprised PBMCs. The genes are TRBV10-3 and TRBJ1-2, with 10 nucleotides matching TRBD1. The CDR3 is CAISERGQGRGDYGYTF. DNA for the CDR3: TGTGCCATCAGTGAGAGGGGACAGGGGAGAGGGGACTATGGCTACACCTTC.